This TCR beta chain was identified in a study of cytomegalovirus exposure and HLA in healthy donors. Study conclusions and caveats: TCR beta chain V- and J-gene trimming was linked, in a later analysis, to a missense variant in DCLRE1C. Listed as cytomegalovirus-associated were 170 or so TCR beta chains.

The PCR had 60 Vbeta and 13 Jbeta primers. Here immunoSEQ multiplex PCR was the method, and the copy in TCRdb shows in-frame clones only, minus some. The sample lists some 57,000 clones; roughly nine tenths were seen once. Remarks on this clone: Its cognate antigen is unknown.

Donors in the study were healthy people who gave bone marrow. Trimming removed 3 bases at V and 5 bases at J, with 13 bases between. Germline CDR1 reads LNHDA; CDR2 reads SQIVND (reference sequence). The CDR3 extends over 14 amino acids. The rearrangement uses TRBV19 and TRBJ1-2; the D is unclear. The sequence came from a man aged 30-40 years in good health and CMV-seropositive. Material: PBMCs. CDR3 sequence (DNA): TGTGCCAGTAGTATGGCAGGCGACATTTATGGCTACACCTTC. Amino acid sequence: CASSMAGDIYGYTF. The variable domain in full, with the rest retrieved from reference TRBV19 and TRBJ1-2, is DGGITQSPKYLFRKEGQNVTLSCEQNLNHDAMYWYRQDPGQGLRLIYYSQIVNDFQKGDIAEGYSVSREKKESFPLTVTSAQKNPTAFYLCASSMAGDIYGYTFGSGTRLTVV.